Listed here are 4 T cell receptor beta chains from one sample, sequenced in a study of OX40 agonist ivuxolimab in advanced cancers. Generated by immunoSEQ multiplex PCR, the TCRdb table keeps only in-frame clones and is missing some. The table records roughly 56,000 clones, approximately 85% of them present only once. The source material was CD4+ or CD8+ T cells sorted from blood, sampled in a trial of the OX40 agonist ivuxolimab. These receptors all come from an adult with an advanced solid tumor such as melanoma, head and neck, liver or kidney cancer.

The genes are TRBV30 and TRBJ1-4; no definite D call. Germline V gene data show CDR1 as GTSNPN and CDR2 as SVGIG (reference sequence). The CDR3 is 11 residues long. V was shortened by 3 bases and J by 11 bases, with 10 bases between the two germline ends. The CDR3 loop is CAWSPSGKLFF. The DNA for the CDR3 is TGTGCCTGGAGCCCGTCTGGCAAACTGTTTTTT.

In this sample, this clone turned up a few times. CDR3: CASSLEAGRNYGYTF. CDR3 nucleotides: TGTGCCAGCAGCTTAGAAGCAGGGAGAAACTATGGCTACACCTTC. The chain has TRBV7-2 and TRBJ1-2; D is possibly TRBD1 (5 bases). Germline values: CDR1 SGHTA, CDR2 FQGNSA. V lost 1 base and J lost 2, with 11 bases in between. This CDR3 contains 15 residues.

The rearrangement uses TRBV28 and TRBJ1-4; D is ambiguous. The V end was cut by 4 bases, the J end by 6 bases, with 15 bases between. CDR3 length: 15 residues. Looked up from germline, CDR1 is MDHEN and CDR2 is SYDVKM. CDR3 region: CASSYFIGSDEKLFF. The CDR3 region has the DNA TGTGCCAGCAGTTACTTTATTGGATCAGATGAAAAACTGTTTTTT.

The rearrangement joins TRBV30 to TRBJ2-5, with 8 nucleotides matching TRBD1. Germline V gene sequence: CDR1 GTSNPN, CDR2 SVGIG (reference sequence). There are 12 residues in the CDR3. With V trimmed by 5 bases and J by 5 bases, 4 bases remained unmatched. The CDR3 coding sequence is TGTGCCTGGCGACAGGGGTCGGAGACCCAGTACTTC. This codes for CAWRQGSETQYF.